This T cell receptor beta chain was found in a study of T cells in Graves' hyperthyroidism and ophthalmopathy. Study-wide points: Before onset, ophthalmopathy was predicted by the model a median roughly six months earlier. Within blood appeared most thyroid clonotypes that had expanded above 0.001.

Patients with ophthalmopathy all had a Clinical Activity Score of at least 3, a NOSPECS grade of at least 4 and duration under 3 months. The authors obtained PBMCs from more than 8 ml of fresh peripheral blood. This clonotype was recorded at least ten times. Its antigen is unidentified. RNA transcripts provided the source from which TCR beta CDR3 regions were amplified. HTBI primers were used for first-round RT-PCR of the TCR CDR3. MiXCR was run by TCRdb on the multiplex PCR reads, yielding one entry per CDR3 protein. Of roughly 600,000 distinct CDR3 sequences in the sample, around 15% were seen once. Sequencing was performed on blood. The clonotype originates from a woman aged 45-65 years with Graves' ophthalmopathy.

The chain's CDR3 is CASSPPNLGLTEQFF. The CDR3 region has the DNA TGTGCCAGCTCACCACCGAATCTAGGTTTAACTGAGCAGTTCTTC. V and J are TRBV18 and TRBJ2-1; D gene uncertain. Germline CDR1 KGHSH, CDR2 LQKENI. V lost 0 bases and J 9 bases, leaving 15 bases between the germline ends. The CDR3 has 15 amino acids.